What follows are 20 T cell receptor beta chains derived from one specimen sequenced in a study of T-cell reconstitution after alpha-beta-depleted transplantation in children. Researchers prepared the TCRbeta library using unique molecular identifiers, the study reports. One entry per CDR3 protein, called by TCRdb with MiXCR from the PCR reads. The data hold roughly 100,000 distinct CDR3 sequences, with about 8% observed a single time. The source was PBMCs, collected before TCRalphabeta/CD19-depleted stem cell transplant. The origin of the receptors is a boy aged 2-9 years with acute lymphoblastic leukemia, due to receive a stem cell transplant.

The gene calls are TRBV3-1 and TRBJ2-1; D call uncertain. The V end was cut by 3 bases, the J end by 8 bases, with 14 bases between. The length of the CDR3 is 14 residues. Germline assignment: CDR1 LGHDT and CDR2 YNNKEL (reference sequence). The CDR3 protein is CASSHPGHRDEQFF. CDR3 coding DNA: TGTGCCAGCAGCCATCCCGGGCACCGGGATGAGCAGTTCTTC.

This clonotype came up many times. The genes are TRBV29-1 and TRBJ2-1; D might be TRBD2 (6 bases). Germline V gives CDR1 SQVTM, CDR2 ANQGSEA. V gave up 8 bases and J gave up 11 bases, with 13 bases separating them. The CDR3 consists of 10 residues. The CDR3 region is CSFGREKQFF. DNA of the CDR3: TGCAGCTTTGGACGGGAGAAGCAGTTCTTC.

This clonotype is a singleton in its sample. A read error is possible here, since a much larger clone lies one base away. CDR3 coding DNA: TGTGCCAGCAGCCAAGATTTGGCTCAAGGAGCGAACTATGGCTACACCTTC. It specifies CASSQDLAQGANYGYTF. The J gene is TRBJ1-2, the V gene TRBV4-2, with unresolved D. V lost 0 bases, J lost 2 bases, and 16 bases lay in between. This CDR3 has 17 residues. CDR1 and CDR2 (germline): LGHNA, YNFKEQ.

This clonotype was found many times. The chain is built from TRBV7-2 and TRBJ2-7; TRBD1 might be the D (5 bases). The CDR3 is made up of 11 amino acids. The V gene lost 7 bases and the J gene lost 4 bases, with 8 bases spanning the gap. Germline CDR1 is SGHTA and CDR2 is FQGNSA. DNA for the CDR3: TGTGCCAGCACCCCAGGGTACGAGCAGTACTTC. Translation: CASTPGYEQYF.

The sample holds a few counts of this clonotype. This chain links TRBV4-2 with TRBJ2-2, with a weak D call TRBD2 (6 bases). The V gene lost 3 bases and the J gene lost 1 base, with 9 bases spanning the gap. This CDR3 has 15 amino acids. In germline, CDR1 is LGHNA, CDR2 YNFKEQ. Written as DNA, the CDR3 is TGTGCCAGCAGCCAGGGGGACTTGAACACCGGGGAGCTGTTTTTT. This codes for CASSQGDLNTGELFF.

The sample holds one count of this clonotype. The CDR3 loop is CTSSHCDREGSPLHF. CDR3 coding DNA: TGCACCAGCAGCCACTGCGACAGGGAGGGTTCACCCCTCCACTTT. The rearrangement links TRBV1 to TRBJ1-6; the listed D gene, TRBD1, was not tested against the DNA. TRBV1 is a pseudogene. This CDR3 has 15 residues.

This clonotype was seen many times. The rearrangement links TRBV27 to TRBJ2-3; D is perhaps TRBD1 (5 bases). Trimming shortened V by 7 bases and J by 4 bases, and 12 bases separated the two germline ends. This CDR3 has 13 amino acids. In germline, CDR1 is MNHEY, CDR2 SMNVEV (reference sequence). CDR3 protein: CASTPQGSDTQYF. CDR3 DNA: TGTGCCAGCACCCCCCAGGGTTCAGATACGCAGTATTTT.

This clonotype was counted ten times or more. V usage is TRBV11-2 and J usage is TRBJ2-7; no reliable D call. Germline-derived CDR1 and CDR2 are SGHAT and FQNNGV. The CDR3 covers 13 residues. V was pared by 0 bases and J by 7 bases, with 10 bases between. The CDR3 DNA follows: TGTGCCAGCAGCTTAGAATCGGGCGGTGAGCAGTACTTC. Its protein product is CASSLESGGEQYF.

This clonotype was recorded many times. V gene TRBV28 combines with J gene TRBJ1-1, with D perhaps matching TRBD1 (6 bases). The V and J ends lost 4 bases and 10 bases respectively, with 10 bases between them. This CDR3 region has 11 residues. CDR1 and CDR2 from the germline V gene are MDHEN and SYDVKM. The CDR3, as DNA: TGTGCCAGCAGTTCGACAGGCGTAGCTTTCTTT. Translated: CASSSTGVAFF.

This clonotype was recorded at least ten times. The gene calls are TRBV29-1 and TRBJ2-7; the match to TRBD1 covers 7 bases. Germline assignment: CDR1 SQVTM and CDR2 ANQGSEA. The CDR3 spans 17 residues. Trimming took 5 bases from V and 1 from J; bases not matched to a gene: 17. The CDR3 spells CSVLKLDRDLPSYEQYF. Here the CDR3 DNA reads TGCAGCGTTCTGAAGTTAGACAGGGACCTCCCTTCCTACGAGCAGTACTTC.

In this sample, this clonotype turned up many times. This chain connects TRBV28 to TRBJ2-4; TRBD2 aligns across 8 bases. CDR3 size: 16 residues. With 5 bases clipped from V and 8 bases from J, the junction kept 14 bases outside the gene matches. Germline-derived CDR1 and CDR2 are MDHEN and SYDVKM. The CDR3 bases are TGTGCCAGCAGTCCCCAATTGGCGGGAGGTCTGGACATTCAGTACTTC. Residues: CASSPQLAGGLDIQYF.

This clonotype has at least ten counts. This chain connects TRBV10-3 to TRBJ1-1; tentatively, D is TRBD1 (6 bases). The CDR3 runs 15 residues. V shed 0 bases and J shed 5 bases, with 13 bases lying between them. Germline lookup yields CDR1 ENHRY and CDR2 SYGVKD. CDR3 loop: CAISESGGIGTEAFF. The CDR3 DNA reads as TGTGCCATCAGTGAGTCAGGGGGAATTGGGACTGAAGCTTTCTTT.

This clonotype was recorded many times. The V call is TRBV7-2, the J call TRBJ1-2; D might be TRBD1 (5 bases). V was clipped by 2 bases and J by 4 bases, with 11 bases between them. The CDR3 has 14 residues. Germline V lookup: CDR1 SGHTA, CDR2 FQGNSA. The CDR3, as DNA: TGTGCCAGCAGCTTATCCAGGCAGGGCTATGGCTACACCTTC. Encoded protein: CASSLSRQGYGYTF.

This rearrangement joins TRBV28 to TRBJ2-1; tentatively, D is TRBD1 (5 bases). V lost 6 bases and J 7 bases, leaving 10 bases between the germline ends. The CDR3 has 12 residues. Germline V gene sequence: CDR1 MDHEN, CDR2 SYDVKM. CDR3 region: CASRLTVNEQFF. The CDR3 nucleotides are TGTGCCAGCAGGCTGACAGTAAATGAGCAGTTCTTC.

This clonotype came up many times. This chain connects TRBV3-1 to TRBJ2-5; TRBD2 matches 7 bases. The V gene's germline CDR1 is LGHDT and CDR2 YNNKEL (reference sequence). This CDR3 spans 15 amino acids. Trimming removed 4 bases from V and 4 bases from J; junction bases left unmatched: 9. The DNA of the CDR3 is TGTGCCAGCAGCCCAAGCGGGGCAGGGACAGAGACCCAGTACTTC. Protein sequence: CASSPSGAGTETQYF.

This clonotype was observed a handful of times. CDR3: CASSLAGTGGEGYTF. CDR3 coding DNA: TGCGCCAGCAGCTTAGCCGGGACAGGGGGCGAAGGCTACACCTTC. The chain links TRBV5-1 to TRBJ1-2; 12 bases align to TRBD1. Unmatched junction bases numbered 7, after V lost 2 bases and J lost 8 bases. Germline V gene lookup returns CDR1 SGHRS and CDR2 YFSETQ. CDR3 length: 15 amino acids.

This clonotype was seen repeatedly, ten times or more. The chain links TRBV10-3 to TRBJ2-5; TRBD1 matches 8 bases. This CDR3 comprises 15 residues. The V segment lost 6 bases and the J segment 1 base; nucleotides outside the gene matches: 7. Germline V lookup: CDR1 ENHRY, CDR2 SYGVKD. The CDR3 sequence is CAISRLTGVQETQYF. The CDR3 DNA reads as TGTGCCATCAGCCGATTGACAGGGGTCCAAGAGACCCAGTACTTC.

There are many counts of this clonotype. The chain is built from TRBV6-5 and TRBJ1-2; TRBD1 matches at 8 bases. CDR3 length: 13 residues. Trimming removed 4 bases from V and 5 bases from J; junction bases left unmatched: 3. Germline loops: CDR1 MNHEY, CDR2 SVGAGI. The CDR3 loop is CASSLQGEYGYTF. The CDR3 nucleotides are TGTGCCAGCAGTTTACAGGGGGAGTATGGCTACACCTTC.

This clonotype has ten or more counts. The rearrangement joins TRBV27 to TRBJ2-5; D may match TRBD1 or TRBD2 (6 bases each). V shed 3 bases and J shed 4 bases, with 12 bases lying between them. Germline V CDR1 and CDR2: MNHEY, SMNVEV (reference sequence). This CDR3 contains 14 residues. As DNA, the CDR3 is TGTGCCAGCAGTTTCGGGGGCGGTGCAGAGACCCAGTACTTC. Translating it yields CASSFGGGAETQYF.

This clonotype appeared many times. The chain recombines TRBV7-9 with TRBJ1-1, with no clear D. Trimming shortened V by 0 bases and J by 3 bases, and 14 bases separated the two germline ends. CDR1 is SEHNR and CDR2 is FQNEAQ in the germline V gene (reference sequence). The CDR3 runs 16 residues. The CDR3 bases are TGTGCCAGCAGCTTAGCGGGTCGCCTTAGGGACACTGAAGCTTTCTTT. As protein: CASSLAGRLRDTEAFF.